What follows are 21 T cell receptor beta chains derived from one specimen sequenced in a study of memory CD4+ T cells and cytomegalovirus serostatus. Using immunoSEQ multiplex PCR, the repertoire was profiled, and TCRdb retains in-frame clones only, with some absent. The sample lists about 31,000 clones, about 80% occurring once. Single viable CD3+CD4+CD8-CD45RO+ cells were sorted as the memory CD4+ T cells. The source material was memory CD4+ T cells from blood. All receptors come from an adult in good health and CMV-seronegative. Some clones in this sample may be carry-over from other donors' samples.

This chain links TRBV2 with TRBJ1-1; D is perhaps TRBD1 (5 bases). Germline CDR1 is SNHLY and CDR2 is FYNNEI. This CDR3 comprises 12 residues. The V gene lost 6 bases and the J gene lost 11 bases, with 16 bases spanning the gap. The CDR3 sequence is CASSLRGEVAFF. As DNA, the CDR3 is TGTGCCAGCAGCCTACGAGGGGAGGTCGCTTTCTTT.

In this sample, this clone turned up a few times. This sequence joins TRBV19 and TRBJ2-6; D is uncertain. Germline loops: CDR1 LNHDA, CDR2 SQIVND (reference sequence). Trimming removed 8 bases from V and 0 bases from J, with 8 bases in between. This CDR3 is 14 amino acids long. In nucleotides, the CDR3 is TGTGCCAGTGGCGACAACTCTGGGGCCAACGTCCTGACTTTC. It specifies CASGDNSGANVLTF.

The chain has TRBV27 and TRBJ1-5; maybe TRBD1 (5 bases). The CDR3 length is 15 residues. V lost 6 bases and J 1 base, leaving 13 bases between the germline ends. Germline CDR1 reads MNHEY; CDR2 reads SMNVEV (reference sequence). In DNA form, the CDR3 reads TGTGCCAGCAGGTCGGCCGGGGGGAGCAATCAGCCCCAGCATTTT. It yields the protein CASRSAGGSNQPQHF.

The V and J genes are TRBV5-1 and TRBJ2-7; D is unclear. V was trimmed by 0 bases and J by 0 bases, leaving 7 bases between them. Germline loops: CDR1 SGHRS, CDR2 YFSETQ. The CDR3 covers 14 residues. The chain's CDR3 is CASSLGTTSYEQYF. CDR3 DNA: TGCGCCAGCAGCTTGGGTACTACCTCCTACGAGCAGTACTTC.

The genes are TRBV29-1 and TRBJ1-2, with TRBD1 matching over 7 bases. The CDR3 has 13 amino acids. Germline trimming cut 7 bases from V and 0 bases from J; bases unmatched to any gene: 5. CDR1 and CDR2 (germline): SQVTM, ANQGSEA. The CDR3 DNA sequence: TGCAGCGCCCGGGACAGTACTAACTATGGCTACACCTTC. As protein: CSARDSTNYGYTF.

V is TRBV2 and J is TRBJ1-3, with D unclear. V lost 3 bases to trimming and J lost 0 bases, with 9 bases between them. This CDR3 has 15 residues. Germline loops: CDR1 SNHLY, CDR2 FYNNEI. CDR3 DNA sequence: TGTGCCAGCAGTGACGTCGTTTTCTCTGGAAACACCATATATTTT. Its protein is CASSDVVFSGNTIYF. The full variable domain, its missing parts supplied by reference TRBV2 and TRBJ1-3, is EPEVTQTPSHQVTQMGQEVILRCVPISNHLYFYWYRQILGQKVEFLVSFYNNEISEKSEIFDDQFSVERPDGSNFTLKIRSTKLEDSAMYFCASSDVVFSGNTIYFGEGSWLTVV.

The CDR3 reads CASSPSGTRTGELFF. CDR3 sequence (DNA): TGTGCCAGCAGTCCTTCCGGCACCAGGACCGGGGAGCTGTTTTTT. The J gene is TRBJ2-2, the V gene TRBV11-2; D unresolved. The germline V gene encodes CDR1 SGHAT and CDR2 FQNNGV. This CDR3 contains 15 residues. V lost 6 bases and J 5 bases, leaving 16 bases between the germline ends.

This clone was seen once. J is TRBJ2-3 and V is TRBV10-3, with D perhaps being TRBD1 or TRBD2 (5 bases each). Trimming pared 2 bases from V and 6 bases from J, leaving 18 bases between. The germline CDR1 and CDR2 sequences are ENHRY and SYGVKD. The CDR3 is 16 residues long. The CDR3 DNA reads TGTGCCATCAGTGAGGCCCCCGGGACCAAGGCTGATACGCAGTATTTT. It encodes CAISEAPGTKADTQYF.

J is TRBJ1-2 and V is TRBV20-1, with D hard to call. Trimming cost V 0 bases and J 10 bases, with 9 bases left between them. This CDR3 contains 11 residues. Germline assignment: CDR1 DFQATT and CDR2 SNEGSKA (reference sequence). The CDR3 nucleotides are TGCAGTGCTAGAGACGAGGGCTTCTACACCTTC. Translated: CSARDEGFYTF.

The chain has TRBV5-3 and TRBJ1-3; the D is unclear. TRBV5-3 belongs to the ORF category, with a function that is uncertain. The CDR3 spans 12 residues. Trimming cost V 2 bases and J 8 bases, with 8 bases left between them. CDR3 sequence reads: CARSFLVYTIYF. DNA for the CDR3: TGTGCCAGAAGCTTTCTGGTTTACACCATATATTTT.

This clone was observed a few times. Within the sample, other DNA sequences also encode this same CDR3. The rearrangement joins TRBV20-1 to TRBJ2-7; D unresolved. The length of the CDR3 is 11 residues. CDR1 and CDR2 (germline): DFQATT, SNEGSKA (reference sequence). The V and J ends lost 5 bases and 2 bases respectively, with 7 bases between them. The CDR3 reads CSAPFPYEQYF. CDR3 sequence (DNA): TGCAGTGCTCCCTTTCCCTACGAGCAGTACTTC.

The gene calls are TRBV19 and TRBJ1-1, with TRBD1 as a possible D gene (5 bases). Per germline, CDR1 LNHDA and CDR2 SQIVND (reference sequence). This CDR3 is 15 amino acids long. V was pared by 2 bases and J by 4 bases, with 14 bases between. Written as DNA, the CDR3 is TGTGCCAGTAGTATAACCCCTCGGGGGTCCACTGAAGCTTTCTTT. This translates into CASSITPRGSTEAFF. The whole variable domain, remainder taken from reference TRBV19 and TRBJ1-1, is DGGITQSPKYLFRKEGQNVTLSCEQNLNHDAMYWYRQDPGQGLRLIYYSQIVNDFQKGDIAEGYSVSREKKESFPLTVTSAQKNPTAFYLCASSITPRGSTEAFFGQGTRLTVV.

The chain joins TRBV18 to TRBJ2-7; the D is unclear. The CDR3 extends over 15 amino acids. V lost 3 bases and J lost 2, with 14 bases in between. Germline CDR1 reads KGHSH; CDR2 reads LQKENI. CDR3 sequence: CASSPSNGQTYEQYF. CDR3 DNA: TGTGCCAGCTCACCCTCGAACGGGCAGACCTACGAGCAGTACTTC.

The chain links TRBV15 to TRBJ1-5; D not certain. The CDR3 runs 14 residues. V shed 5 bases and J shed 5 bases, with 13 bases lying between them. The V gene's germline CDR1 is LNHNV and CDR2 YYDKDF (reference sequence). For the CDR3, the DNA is TGTGCCACCAGCGCTGGTGCCGTACATCAGCCCCAGCATTTT. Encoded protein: CATSAGAVHQPQHF.

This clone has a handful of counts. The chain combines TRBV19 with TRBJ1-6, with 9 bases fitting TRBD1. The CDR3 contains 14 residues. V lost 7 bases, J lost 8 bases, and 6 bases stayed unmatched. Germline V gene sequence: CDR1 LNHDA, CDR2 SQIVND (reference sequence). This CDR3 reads CASNVGQGYSPLHF. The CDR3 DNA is TGTGCCAGTAATGTGGGACAGGGTTATTCACCCCTCCACTTT.

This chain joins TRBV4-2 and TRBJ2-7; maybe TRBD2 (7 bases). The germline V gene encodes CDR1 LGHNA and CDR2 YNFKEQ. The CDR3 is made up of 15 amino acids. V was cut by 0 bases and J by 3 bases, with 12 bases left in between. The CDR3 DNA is TGTGCCAGCAGCCAAGATAACGGGGGGCACTACGAGCAGTACTTC. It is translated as CASSQDNGGHYEQYF.

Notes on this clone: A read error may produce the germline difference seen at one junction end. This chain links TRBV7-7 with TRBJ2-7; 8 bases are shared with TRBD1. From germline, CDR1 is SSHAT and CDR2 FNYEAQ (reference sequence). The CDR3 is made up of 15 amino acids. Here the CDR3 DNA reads TGTGCTAGCAGCTTTGGTCCGGACAGGGATTACGAGCAGTACTTC. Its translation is CASSFGPDRDYEQYF.

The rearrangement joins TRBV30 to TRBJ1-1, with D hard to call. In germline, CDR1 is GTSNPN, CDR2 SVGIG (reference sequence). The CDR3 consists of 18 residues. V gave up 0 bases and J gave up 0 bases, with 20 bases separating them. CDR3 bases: TGTGCCTGGAGTGTATCCAGGACTAGTGGGGTAGTGAACACTGAAGCTTTCTTT. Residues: CAWSVSRTSGVVNTEAFF.

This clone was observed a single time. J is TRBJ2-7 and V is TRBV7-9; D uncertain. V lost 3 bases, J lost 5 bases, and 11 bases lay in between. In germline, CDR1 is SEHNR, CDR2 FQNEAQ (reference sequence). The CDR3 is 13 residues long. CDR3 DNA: TGTGCCAGCAGCTTTGGGGATATCCACGAGCAGTACTTC. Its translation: CASSFGDIHEQYF.

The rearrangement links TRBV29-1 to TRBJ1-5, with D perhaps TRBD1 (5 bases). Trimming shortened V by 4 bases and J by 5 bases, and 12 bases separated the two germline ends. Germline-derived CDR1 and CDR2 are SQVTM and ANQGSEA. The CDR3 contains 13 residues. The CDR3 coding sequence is TGCAGCGTTGGGAAAGGGGTGGATCAGCCCCAGCATTTT. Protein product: CSVGKGVDQPQHF.

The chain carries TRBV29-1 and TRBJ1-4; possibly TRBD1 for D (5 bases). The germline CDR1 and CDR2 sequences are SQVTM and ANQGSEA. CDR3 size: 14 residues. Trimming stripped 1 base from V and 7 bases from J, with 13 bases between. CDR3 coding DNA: TGCAGCGTTGAAGCTACCCAGGGCGGTGAAAAACTGTTTTTT. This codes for CSVEATQGGEKLFF.